These 9 T cell receptor beta chains share one sample of origin, sequenced in a study of vaccination and CD4 T cells after COVID-19. Treatment reported: approximately nine-day PBMC culture with coronavirus spike peptide pools or control peptides (ViraFEST assay). Once obtained from cultured CD4+ T cells, the DNA was sequenced using the Oncomine TCR Beta short-read assay. TCRdb fed the PCR reads into MiXCR, producing one record per CDR3 protein. This repertoire shows over 8,500 distinct CDR3 sequences, roughly 25% found once; its top ten account for 10% to 15%. These receptors have no identified antigens. The sequencing here drew on CD4+ T cells from blood, cultured in vitro, taken after SARS-CoV-2 vaccination. All receptors derive from a human donor who had recovered from COVID-19.

The chain is built from TRBV5-1 and TRBJ2-7; tentative D call: TRBD2 (5 bases). This CDR3 is built from 15 residues. Trimming cost V 1 base and J 2 bases, with 13 bases left between them. Germline V gene sequence: CDR1 SGHRS, CDR2 YFSETQ. CDR3 loop: CASSLSFGSTYEQYF. The DNA for the CDR3 is TGCGCCAGCAGCTTGAGTTTTGGGAGTACCTACGAGCAGTACTTC.

CDR3 nucleotide sequence: TGCAGTGCTAGCGGTCTAGCGGGAGGGCCGGGGTACGAGCAGTACTTC. Its translation: CSASGLAGGPGYEQYF. V is TRBV20-1 and J is TRBJ2-1, with 12 bases lining up with TRBD2. The closer fit of TRBJ2-7 to the DNA end suggests the J call may be wrong. The CDR3 length is 16 residues. The germline CDR1 and CDR2 sequences are DFQATT and SNEGSKA (reference sequence).

This clonotype was picked up a small number of times. The rearrangement uses TRBV7-9 and TRBJ1-3; D may be TRBD1 (5 bases). The V end was cut by 5 bases, the J end by 0 bases, with 14 bases between. The germline V gene encodes CDR1 SEHNR and CDR2 FQNEAQ (reference sequence). This CDR3 has 16 residues. CDR3 coding DNA: TGTGCCAGCAGCGGGGGGTGGAGCCCCTCTGGAAACACCATATATTTT. Residues: CASSGGWSPSGNTIYF.

This clonotype turned up a few times. The V call is TRBV29-1, the J call TRBJ1-2, with 8 bases that match TRBD1. This CDR3 region has 16 residues. V dropped 6 bases and J dropped 7; count of bases not matched to a gene: 19. Germline V CDR1 and CDR2: SQVTM, ANQGSEA. CDR3 in amino acids: CSVDRTPGTGSSGYTF. The DNA for the CDR3 is TGCAGCGTCGATCGAACACCAGGGACAGGTTCGAGTGGCTACACCTTC.

The chain couples TRBV19 to TRBJ2-6; 10 nucleotides agree with TRBD1. The CDR3 is 20 residues long. Germline values: CDR1 LNHDA, CDR2 SQIVND (reference sequence). V lost 6 bases to trimming and J lost 0 bases; unmatched junction nucleotides: 14. The CDR3 coding sequence is TGTGCCAGTAGGCAGCGACCGGGACAGGGGACCCTCTCTGGGGCCAACGTCCTGACTTTC. This translates into CASRQRPGQGTLSGANVLTF.

The gene calls are TRBV20-1 and TRBJ1-2; D is unresolved. The CDR3 spans 13 residues. Trimming removed 6 bases at V and 2 bases at J, with 13 bases between. Germline CDR1 reads DFQATT; CDR2 reads SNEGSKA (reference sequence). The CDR3 bases are TGCAGTGCCCCCGAGCACCTGAACTATGGCTACACCTTC. Translation: CSAPEHLNYGYTF.

This clonotype rates as large (0.1 to 1%). The chain joins TRBV7-2 to TRBJ1-2; the D gene is possibly TRBD1 (5 bases). This CDR3 contains 12 residues. Germline V gene data show CDR1 as SGHTA and CDR2 as FQGNSA. With 5 bases removed from V and 7 bases from J, the gap between germline ends came to 11 bases. The DNA for the CDR3 is TGTGCCAGCAGCGCCTTGGGGGTTGGCTACACCTTC. Amino acids: CASSALGVGYTF.

This rearrangement joins TRBV28 to TRBJ1-2; no firm D call. Germline-derived CDR1 and CDR2 are MDHEN and SYDVKM. Trimming shortened V by 7 bases and J by 6 bases, and 18 bases separated the two germline ends. The CDR3 loop spans 14 amino acids. CDR3 in DNA: TGTGCCAGCACAACGCTCCTTTCCTACGATGGCTACACCTTC. Translation gives CASTTLLSYDGYTF.

There are a few counts of this clonotype. The chain couples TRBV6-2 or TRBV6-3 to TRBJ1-1; 8 nucleotides line up with TRBD1. This CDR3 spans 18 amino acids. The trim removed 4 bases at V and 5 bases at J, leaving 18 bases unmatched. Germline-derived CDR1 and CDR2 are MNHEY and SVGEGT. CDR3 sequence (DNA): TGTGCCAGCAGTTGGACCCGGGTCGGGGACAGGCGAGGGACTGAAGCTTTCTTT. Its translation is CASSWTRVGDRRGTEAFF.